Given below is one T cell receptor (beta chain) in context. Its antigen is unidentified. Naive-designated CD8 cells lacked CD45RO, were positively enriched for CCR7, and omitted terminally differentiated effector memory CD45RA+ cells. Donors had no recently reported acute infections or vaccinations and were HIV-negative. The method was immunoSEQ multiplex PCR; TCRdb's version includes in-frame clones alone and lacks a portion of them. The data hold under 700,000 clones, with around 96% observed a single time. Germline lookup yields CDR1 MGHDK and CDR2 SYGVNS. Trimming pared 6 bases from V and 2 bases from J, leaving 17 bases between. The CDR3 is 15 residues long. The data belong to a study of shared clonotypes between healthy human individuals. Regarding the study as a whole: Non-shared clonotypes had lower generation probabilities than clonotypes shared by all four sorted-subset donors.

The sample consisted of naive CD8+ T cells sorted from blood. The rearrangement joins TRBV25-1 to TRBJ2-7, with a tentative D call TRBD1 (6 bases). This TCR was sampled from a woman aged 30 to 39 in good health. The DNA of the CDR3 is TGTGCCAGCAGCCTAGGGGGAGCCAATACCTACGAGCAGTACTTC. Translation: CASSLGGANTYEQYF.